One sample yielded the 14 T cell receptor beta chains listed below, sequenced in a study of blood T cell repertoires in COVID-19. The data were produced by immunoSEQ multiplex PCR, yet TCRdb's version contains in-frame clones alone and is incomplete. The sample has about 94,000 clones; over 70% are singletons. Sample: peripheral blood. These receptors all come from a human donor in a cohort sampled during active COVID-19.

The chain couples TRBV5-3 to TRBJ2-7, with D possibly being TRBD1 (6 bases). TRBV5-3 is an ORF; its function is uncertain. The CDR3 length is 13 residues. The V and J ends lost 4 bases and 7 bases respectively, with 15 bases between them. The CDR3 nucleotides are TGTGCCAGAAGCCACAGGGTCTCGGGGGAGCAGTACTTC. Translation: CARSHRVSGEQYF.

The rearrangement links TRBV28 to TRBJ1-2; tentative D call: TRBD1 (6 bases). CDR1 MDHEN and CDR2 SYDVKM come from the germline V gene. This CDR3 region has 14 residues. Trimming left V 6 bases short and J 7 bases short, with 18 bases between. CDR3 in amino acids: CASRPNRVSVGYTF. The CDR3 DNA sequence: TGTGCCAGCAGACCGAACAGGGTCAGCGTTGGCTACACCTTC.

The CDR3 DNA follows: TGTGCCAGCAGTGAATGGGGACAGGGGGCTGGAGACACCGGGGAGCTGTTTTTT. Protein product: CASSEWGQGAGDTGELFF. This sequence joins TRBV25-1 and TRBJ2-2, with 12 positions matching TRBD1. Germline CDR1 MGHDK, CDR2 SYGVNS. The CDR3 loop spans 18 amino acids. J gave up 3 bases and V 1 base, and 6 bases lay outside the gene matches.

The chain employs TRBV10-3 and TRBJ2-5; D uncertain. CDR1 is ENHRY and CDR2 is SYGVKD in the germline V gene. The ends were cut back, 4 bases at V and 3 bases at J, with 9 bases in the middle. This CDR3 region has 13 residues. This CDR3 reads CAISGKGEETQYF. CDR3 bases: TGTGCCATCAGTGGAAAAGGAGAAGAGACCCAGTACTTC.

The chain couples TRBV5-1 to TRBJ1-1; D gene uncertain. Germline values: CDR1 SGHRS, CDR2 YFSETQ. There are 15 residues in the CDR3. The V end lost 3 bases, the J end lost 1 base, and 13 bases lay between the germline ends. DNA for the CDR3: TGCGCCAGCAGCTCAGGTAAAGTGAGGAACACTGAAGCTTTCTTT. It encodes CASSSGKVRNTEAFF.

V is TRBV7-8 and J is TRBJ1-5; weak D call: TRBD1 (6 bases). V lost 4 bases, J lost 5 bases, and 12 bases lay in between. Germline values: CDR1 SGHVS, CDR2 FQNEAQ. The CDR3 is made up of 14 amino acids. The CDR3 bases are TGTGCCAGCAGCTCCCAGGACAGCTATCAGCCCCAGCATTTT. Translated, it gives CASSSQDSYQPQHF.

The V and J genes are TRBV18 and TRBJ1-5; D gene uncertain. Trimming removed 6 bases at V and 8 bases at J, with 8 bases between. Germline-derived CDR1 and CDR2 are KGHSH and LQKENI. The CDR3 sequence is 11 residues long. CDR3 protein: CASSNGEPQHF. The CDR3 DNA reads as TGTGCCAGCTCCAACGGGGAGCCCCAGCATTTT.

This chain connects TRBV7-8 to TRBJ2-1; possible D gene TRBD1, 6 bases. This CDR3 has 16 residues. Trimming left V 1 base short and J 8 bases short, with 18 bases between. The V gene's germline CDR1 is SGHVS and CDR2 FQNEAQ. The CDR3 here is CASSLVGRPRGYEQFF. The CDR3 DNA reads as TGTGCCAGCAGCTTAGTAGGCCGGCCTAGGGGGTATGAGCAGTTCTTC.

This clone was detected a few times. The chain has TRBV7-9 and TRBJ2-2; the D gene is possibly TRBD2 (5 bases). V lost 5 bases, J lost 5 bases, and 18 bases lay in between. Germline V gives CDR1 SEHNR, CDR2 FQNEAQ (reference sequence). There are 16 residues in the CDR3. CDR3 sequence: CASSQNRAGGTGELFF. The CDR3 region has the DNA TGTGCCAGCAGCCAAAACCGGGCCGGAGGAACCGGGGAGCTGTTTTTT.

This clone has only a few counts. V and J are TRBV6-6 and TRBJ1-5; perhaps TRBD1 as D (5 bases). The V gene's germline CDR1 is MNHNY and CDR2 SVGAGI (reference sequence). The V end lost 3 bases, the J end lost 2 bases, and 14 bases lay between the germline ends. This CDR3 has 16 residues. In DNA form, the CDR3 reads TGTGCCAGCAGTTATCAGGGAAGCGGGGGCAATCAGCCCCAGCATTTT. Protein: CASSYQGSGGNQPQHF.

This clone has a handful of counts. V gene TRBV3-1 (or the pseudogene TRBV3-2) combines with J gene TRBJ1-2, with 11 positions matching TRBD1. Per the germline V gene, CDR1 is LGHDT and CDR2 is YNNKEL (reference sequence). The CDR3 has 16 residues. The V and J ends lost 1 base and 4 bases, in that order; junction bases with no gene match: 5. CDR3 DNA: TGTGCCAGCAGCCAAGCCCTCGGGACAGGGGGCTATGGCTACACCTTC. Its translation is CASSQALGTGGYGYTF.

V is TRBV7-9 and J is TRBJ1-4, with D unresolved. V was clipped by 1 base and J by 0 bases, with 12 bases between them. The CDR3 is 17 amino acids. The germline gives CDR1 SEHNR, CDR2 FQNEAQ (reference sequence). The CDR3 DNA follows: TGTGCCAGCAGCTTAGGGGCCACCCACTCAACTAATGAAAAACTGTTTTTT. Its translation: CASSLGATHSTNEKLFF.

The chain recombines TRBV10-2 with TRBJ1-2, with D tentatively TRBD1 (5 bases). V gave up 4 bases and J gave up 2 bases, with 11 bases separating them. The CDR3 runs 14 residues. Germline lookup yields CDR1 WSHSY and CDR2 SAAADI. The CDR3 DNA sequence: TGCGCCAGCAGTGGTGGACAACTAAACTATGGCTACACCTTC. Amino acids: CASSGGQLNYGYTF.

This rearrangement joins TRBV2 to TRBJ2-7; tentatively, D is TRBD1 (6 bases). V was pared by 4 bases and J by 0 bases, with 10 bases between. Germline CDR1 is SNHLY and CDR2 is FYNNEI. The CDR3 is 14 amino acids. DNA for the CDR3: TGTGCCAGCAGTGGGCCCAGGGGCTCCTACGAGCAGTACTTC. As protein: CASSGPRGSYEQYF.